The source of this T cell receptor beta chain is a study of tumor-infiltrating lymphocytes in primary liver carcinoma. Turning to the study itself: Read depth, roughly 3.5 to 8 million productive TCRbeta reads, did not differ significantly between tissues.

The V gene lost 1 base and the J gene lost 7 bases, with 14 bases spanning the gap. The germline V gene has CDR1 LGHNA and CDR2 YNFKEQ. The CDR3 sequence is 16 residues long. Researchers drew blood RNA from unsorted whole blood and extracted germline DNA as well. HBV chronically infected the treatment-naive patients. From approximately 450 ng total RNA, TCR beta cDNA was generated with a primer in the constant region. Amplification in three nested multiplex PCR rounds with slightly modified ARM-PCR gave rise to TCR beta libraries. With TRBV1-TRBV30 forward primers and a C-beta reverse primer, the first two PCR rounds were run for about 10 cycles each. Each CDR3 protein is one row after TCRdb ran MiXCR on the multiplex PCR reads. The table has 330,000 or so distinct CDR3 sequences, about 65% seen once.

The rearrangement links TRBV4-2 to TRBJ1-6; weak D call: TRBD1 (6 bases). Sequences were obtained from peripheral blood. This TCR derives from a man aged 35 to 55 with primary liver carcinoma and hepatitis B virus infection. The CDR3 region has the DNA TGTGCCAGCAGCCAAGTAACGCAGGGGAGGAATTCACCCCTCCACTTT. It encodes CASSQVTQGRNSPLHF.